This entry is about one T cell receptor (beta chain). Under the authors' procedure: Researchers report that nucleated cell counts were estimated from reference gene primer amplification. Here immunoSEQ multiplex PCR was the method, and the copy in TCRdb shows in-frame clones only, minus some. The V and J calls and clone size come from that table; D and trimming were worked out from the DNA. The repertoire holds more than 95,000 clones, with roughly four fifths as singletons. The data were taken from a study of blood T cell repertoires in COVID-19. On the study more broadly: Italy, Spain and the United States were the sources of the convalescent and acute COVID-19 samples. T cells, B-cell-depleted T cells, or PBMCs supplied cDNA or gDNA.

The CDR3 is made up of 15 amino acids. With V trimmed by 5 bases and J by 1 base, 3 bases remained unmatched. Germline lookup yields CDR1 SGHRS and CDR2 YFSETQ. This rearrangement joins TRBV5-1 to TRBJ2-5; 12 nucleotides match TRBD2. This clonotype was sampled from an elderly woman with active or convalescent COVID-19. Specimen: peripheral blood. In nucleotides, the CDR3 is TGCGCCAGCAGGACTAGCGGGAGCCTCCAAGAGACCCAGTACTTC. The encoded protein is CASRTSGSLQETQYF.